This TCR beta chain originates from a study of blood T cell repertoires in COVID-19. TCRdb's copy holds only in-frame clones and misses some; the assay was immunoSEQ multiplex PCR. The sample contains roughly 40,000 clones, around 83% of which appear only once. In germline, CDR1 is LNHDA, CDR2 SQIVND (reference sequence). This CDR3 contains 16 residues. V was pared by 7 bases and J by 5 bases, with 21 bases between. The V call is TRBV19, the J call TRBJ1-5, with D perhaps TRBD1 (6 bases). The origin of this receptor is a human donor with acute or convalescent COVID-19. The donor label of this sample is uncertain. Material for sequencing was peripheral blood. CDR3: CASTPSTGRVDQPQHF. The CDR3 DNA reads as TGTGCCAGTACCCCTTCTACAGGGAGAGTCGATCAGCCCCAGCATTTT.